These 14 T cell receptor beta chains were all obtained from the same sample, sequenced in a study of T cell changes during pregnancy in multiple sclerosis. The data were produced by immunoSEQ multiplex PCR, yet TCRdb's version contains in-frame clones alone and is incomplete. Altogether about 53,000 clones are present, about 88% being singletons, with the ten largest covering approximately 2.8%. The sequencing used CD8+ T cells from peripheral blood mononuclear cells, collected before pregnancy. Every receptor here comes from a female donor with multiple sclerosis, enrolled in a pregnancy study.

The genes are TRBV6-1 and TRBJ1-1; 7 bases line up with TRBD1. J lost 5 bases, V lost 2 bases, and 8 bases had no gene match. The CDR3 spans 15 residues. Germline V gene lookup returns CDR1 MNHNS and CDR2 SASEGT. The CDR3 DNA reads as TGTGCCAGCAGTGAAATAGTACAGGGGTGGACTGAAGCTTTCTTT. It translates to CASSEIVQGWTEAFF.

The V and J genes are TRBV14 and TRBJ1-3; D is unclear. Germline lookup yields CDR1 SGHDN and CDR2 FVKESK. Deletions cut 1 base from V and 7 bases from J, with 11 bases between. The CDR3 is 14 residues long. The CDR3 loop reads CASSQGGNRNTIYF. The CDR3 DNA sequence: TGTGCCAGCAGCCAAGGAGGGAATAGGAACACCATATATTTT.

V gene TRBV5-5 combines with J gene TRBJ2-7, with 10 bases that match TRBD1. Trimming took 3 bases from V and 5 from J; bases not matched to a gene: 5. Germline-derived CDR1 and CDR2 are SGHKS and YYEKEE (reference sequence). The CDR3 runs to 14 residues. The CDR3 protein is CASSSGTGDHEQYF. The CDR3 bases are TGTGCCAGCAGCTCCGGGACAGGGGACCACGAGCAGTACTTC. Full variable domain (missing parts from reference TRBV5-5 and TRBJ2-7): DAGVTQSPTHLIKTRGQQVTLRCSPISGHKSVSWYQQVLGQGPQFIFQYYEKEERGRGNFPDRFSARQFPNYSSELNVNALLLGDSALYLCASSSGTGDHEQYFGPGTRLTVT.

This chain joins TRBV29-1 and TRBJ2-5, with 12 nucleotides matching TRBD2. The V gene end was trimmed by 6 bases and the J gene end by 4 bases; junction bases not matched to a gene: 3. This CDR3 has 13 amino acids. The germline gives CDR1 SQVTM, CDR2 ANQGSEA. CDR3 region: CSVVTSGGETQYF. The CDR3 nucleotides read TGCAGCGTCGTGACTAGCGGGGGAGAGACCCAGTACTTC.

This CDR3 is CASSPPDEGEGAEAFF. In DNA, the CDR3 is TGTGCCAGCAGCCCTCCTGACGAGGGGGAGGGAGCTGAAGCTTTCTTT. The chain joins TRBV14 to TRBJ1-1, with D perhaps TRBD1 (6 bases). V lost 4 bases and J 6 bases, leaving 21 bases between the germline ends. The germline CDR1 and CDR2 sequences are SGHDN and FVKESK. This CDR3 is 16 amino acids long.

A note on this clone: Germline and junction disagree at one end, which may indicate a read error. This chain uses TRBV4-1 with TRBJ2-4; 7 nucleotides align to TRBD2. The CDR3 runs to 13 residues. Germline CDR1 and CDR2: MGHRA and YSYEKL. The CDR3 coding sequence is TGCGCCAGCAGCCAAGGGGGCACTAGCGTGATGGACTTC. This gives the protein CASSQGGTSVMDF.

The CDR3 DNA sequence: TGTGCCAGCAGTTTATCGCGGAATCAGCCCCAGCATTTT. This codes for CASSLSRNQPQHF. The chain uses TRBV27 and TRBJ1-5; D gene uncertain. Trimming pared 0 bases from V and 4 bases from J, leaving 4 bases between. CDR1 is MNHEY, CDR2 SMNVEV, per germline (reference sequence). The CDR3 covers 13 residues.

The V call is TRBV10-3, the J call TRBJ1-2; TRBD1 matches 8 bases. V shed 6 bases, J shed 5 bases, and the junction held 11 bases outside the gene matches. Germline CDR1 and CDR2: ENHRY and SYGVKD. CDR3 length: 15 residues. This chain's CDR3 is CAISSGTGGLYGYTF. CDR3 sequence (DNA): TGTGCCATCAGCTCGGGGACAGGCGGACTATATGGCTACACCTTC.

The CDR3 region has the DNA TGCGCCAGTTCAGGGGTCACTGAAGCTTTCTTT. This translates into CASSGVTEAFF. This chain links TRBV4-3 with TRBJ1-1, with D possibly matching TRBD1 (6 bases). Germline CDR1 LGHNA, CDR2 YSLEER. The length of the CDR3 is 11 residues. V was shortened by 9 bases and J by 4 bases, with 9 bases between the two germline ends.

The V gene is TRBV27, the J gene TRBJ1-2, with D possibly TRBD1 on 6 matching bases. The CDR3 runs to 12 residues. The germline V gene encodes CDR1 MNHEY and CDR2 SMNVEV (reference sequence). Trimming left V 8 bases short and J 9 bases short, with 16 bases between. Written as DNA, the CDR3 is TGTGCCAGCGGAATACAGGGCGTTAGCTACACCTTC. Its translation is CASGIQGVSYTF.

V is TRBV9 and J is TRBJ2-7; D remains unclear. CDR1 and CDR2 from the germline V gene are SGDLS and YYNGEE. Deletions cut 0 bases from V and 4 bases from J, with 14 bases between. This CDR3 has 15 amino acids. The CDR3 reads CASSVGSGRVYEQYF. DNA for the CDR3: TGTGCCAGCAGCGTAGGGTCAGGTAGAGTGTACGAGCAGTACTTC.

The gene calls are TRBV7-8 and TRBJ2-6; TRBD2 aligns across 11 bases. The germline CDR1 and CDR2 sequences are SGHVS and FQNEAQ. V shed 5 bases, J shed 0 bases, and the junction held 6 bases outside the gene matches. The CDR3 has 18 amino acids. CDR3 sequence (DNA): TGTGCCAGCAGCACGGGACTAGCGGACTACTCTGGGGCCAACGTCCTGACTTTC. Its protein product is CASSTGLADYSGANVLTF.

CDR3 sequence: CASSQAPTLDGQETQYF. The CDR3 DNA reads as TGTGCCAGCAGCCAAGCTCCGACATTGGATGGCCAAGAGACCCAGTACTTC. The chain carries TRBV14 and TRBJ2-5; D is uncertain. The CDR3 length is 17 residues. CDR1 and CDR2 from the germline V gene are SGHDN and FVKESK. Trimming stripped 1 base from V and 1 base from J, with 16 bases between.

CDR3: CASSQGLAETQYF. The CDR3 DNA reads as TGCGCCAGCAGCCAAGGGCTAGCGGAGACCCAGTACTTC. This chain joins TRBV4-1 and TRBJ2-5; TRBD2 is a possible D gene (6 bases). With 1 base removed from V and 5 bases from J, the gap between germline ends came to 8 bases. The CDR3 extends over 13 amino acids. Germline V gene sequence: CDR1 MGHRA, CDR2 YSYEKL.